The entry that follows covers one TCR beta chain sequence. Its cognate antigen is unknown. In germline, CDR1 is SGHRS, CDR2 YFSETQ. With 4 bases removed from V and 6 bases from J, the gap between germline ends came to 11 bases. The CDR3 loop spans 12 amino acids. The assay was immunoSEQ multiplex PCR, and TCRdb's table has in-frame clones only and misses some. There are some 2,000 clones in the sample; roughly two thirds occur only once, and roughly a fifth lies in the top ten. The tumor samples were collected prior to definitive surgery or chemotherapy. The sample comes from a study of high-grade serous ovarian cancer treatment subgroups. Study conclusions and caveats: TCR relatedness rose with neoantigen level and trended with mutation load. Same-patient tumor repertoires overlapped at about 0.11 to 0.85; different patients barely overlapped. The analyses considered CDR3 and ignored CDR1 and CDR2.

This TCR was sampled from a human donor with high-grade serous ovarian cancer. The chain recombines TRBV5-1 with TRBJ2-7; D call uncertain. The sequenced sample was tumor tissue. DNA for the CDR3: TGCGCCAGCAGCCCCCGAGCTCCCGAGCAGTACTTC. As protein: CASSPRAPEQYF.